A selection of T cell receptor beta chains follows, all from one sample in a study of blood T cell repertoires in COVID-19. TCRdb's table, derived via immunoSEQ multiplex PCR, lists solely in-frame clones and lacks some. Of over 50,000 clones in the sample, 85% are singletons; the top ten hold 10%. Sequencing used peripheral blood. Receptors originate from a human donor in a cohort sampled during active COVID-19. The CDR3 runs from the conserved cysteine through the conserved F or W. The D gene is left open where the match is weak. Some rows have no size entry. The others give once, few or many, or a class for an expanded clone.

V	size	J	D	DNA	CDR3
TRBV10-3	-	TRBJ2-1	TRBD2	TGTGCCATCAGTGGGCTAGCGGGAGGGTACAATGAGCAGTTCTTC	CAISGLAGGYNEQFF
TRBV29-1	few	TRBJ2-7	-	TGCAGCGTTGAAGCCCGGATGGGGGGAGTCGACGAGCAGTACTTC	CSVEARMGGVDEQYF
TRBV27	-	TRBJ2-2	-	TGTGCCAGCAAAAAAGAGGTCGGCACCGGGGAGCTGTTTTTT	CASKKEVGTGELFF
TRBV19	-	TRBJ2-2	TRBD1	TGTGCCAGTAGTAGTCCGGGACAGGGCCCCACCGGGGAGCTGTTTTTT	CASSSPGQGPTGELFF
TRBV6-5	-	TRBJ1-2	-	TGTGCCAGCAGGAAACAGGGCAGTCTCCCATACGGCTACACCTTC	CASRKQGSLPYGYTF
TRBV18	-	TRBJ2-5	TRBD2	TGTGCCAGCTCACCGAGACTAGCGGGAGGAAAAGAGACCCAGTACTTC	CASSPRLAGGKETQYF
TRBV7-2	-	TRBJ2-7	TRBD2	TGTGCCAGCAGCTTACATCGGACTAGCAGGTACTACGAGCAGTACTTC	CASSLHRTSRYYEQYF
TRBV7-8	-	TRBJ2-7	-	TGTGCCAGCAGCTTAGGTGCCCTCGCTCGAGACGAGCAGTACTTC	CASSLGALARDEQYF
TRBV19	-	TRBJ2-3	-	TGTGCCAGTAGTATACTTTCAGGGGTCAGCACAGATACGCAGTATTTT	CASSILSGVSTDTQYF
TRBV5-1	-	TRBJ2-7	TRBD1	TGCGCCAGCAGCAGGGGGCGCGGTGGGAACTCCTACGAGCAGTACTTC	CASSRGRGGNSYEQYF
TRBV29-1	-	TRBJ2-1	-	TGCAGCGTTGTCGCCCTAGCGTCTAAAAATGAGCAGTTCTTC	CSVVALASKNEQFF
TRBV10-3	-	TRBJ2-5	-	TGTGCCATCAGTGAAACAGGGTTAGGGACCCAGTACTTC	CAISETGLGTQYF
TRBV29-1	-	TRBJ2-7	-	TGCAGCGTTGCATCAGGGCTTAGCTCCTACGAGCAGTACTTC	CSVASGLSSYEQYF
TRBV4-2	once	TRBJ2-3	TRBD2	TGTGCCAGCAGCCAAGGACTAGCGGGAGGAACTGAAACAGATACGCAGTATTTT	CASSQGLAGGTETDTQYF
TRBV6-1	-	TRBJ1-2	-	TGTGCCAGCAGTGAACCTGCTAACTATGGCTACACCTTC	CASSEPANYGYTF
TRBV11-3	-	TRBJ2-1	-	TGTGCCAGCAGCTTAGACGTGAGTGAGCAGTTCTTC	CASSLDVSEQFF
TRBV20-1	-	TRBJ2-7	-	TGCAGTGCTAGTAGCCCAGGGAACAGAGCCTACGAGCAGTACTTC	CSASSPGNRAYEQYF
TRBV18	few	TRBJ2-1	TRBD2	TGTGCCAGCTCACCGACTAGCGGCAATGAGCAGTTCTTC	CASSPTSGNEQFF
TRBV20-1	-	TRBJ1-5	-	TGCAGTGCTAGTCGGCAGGAATACAGCAATCAGCCCCAGCATTTT	CSASRQEYSNQPQHF
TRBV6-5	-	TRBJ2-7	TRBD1	TGTGCCAGCAGTATTGGGACAGGACCTTCCTACGAGCAGTACTTC	CASSIGTGPSYEQYF
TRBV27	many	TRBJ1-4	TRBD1	TGTGCCACCACTGACAGGGGGCCAGAAGATGGAAAACTGTTTTTT	CATTDRGPEDGKLFF
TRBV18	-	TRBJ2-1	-	TGTGCCAGCTCAAGCAACCGAGGGCCGCGGGAGCAGTTCTTC	CASSSNRGPREQFF
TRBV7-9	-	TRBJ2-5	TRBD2	TGTGCCAGCAGCCCGAAGACCGGACTAGCGGGGGAGACCCAGTACTTC	CASSPKTGLAGETQYF
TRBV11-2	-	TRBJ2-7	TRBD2	TGTGCCAGCAGCTGGCGGCTAGCGGGAGGATCCGAGCAGTACTTC	CASSWRLAGGSEQYF
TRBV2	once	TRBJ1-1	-	TGTGCCAGCTTATACCGAGTGAACACTGAAGCTTTCTTT	CASLYRVNTEAFF
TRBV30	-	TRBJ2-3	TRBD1	TGTGCCTGGTCTCTCGGGACAGGGGATGATACGCAGTATTTT	CAWSLGTGDDTQYF
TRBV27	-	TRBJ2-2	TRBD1	TGTGCCAGCAGTTTATCCCGGAGTCCTACAGGGGGTGGCGGGGAGCTGTTTTTT	CASSLSRSPTGGGGELFF
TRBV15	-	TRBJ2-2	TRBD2	TGTGCCACCAGCAGATCTAAGACCGGACTAGCGGGAGCCGGGGAGCTGTTTTTT	CATSRSKTGLAGAGELFF
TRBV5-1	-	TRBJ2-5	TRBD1	TGCGCCAGCAGCTTGACAGGGGTGGGTGAGACCCAGTACTTC	CASSLTGVGETQYF
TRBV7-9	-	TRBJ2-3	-	TGTGCCAGCAGCTCGTCAGATACGCAGTATTTT	CASSSSDTQYF
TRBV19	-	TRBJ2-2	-	TGTGCCAGTGGGGGGTTCGTCGGGGAGCTGTTTTTT	CASGGFVGELFF
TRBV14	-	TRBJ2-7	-	TGTGCCAGCAGCCAAGATGACTCTGCCTACGAGCAGTACTTC	CASSQDDSAYEQYF
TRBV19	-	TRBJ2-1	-	TGTGCCAGTAGTAGAGGGGGAACTTACAATGAGCAGTTCTTC	CASSRGGTYNEQFF
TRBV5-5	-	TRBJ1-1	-	TGTGCCAGCAGCTTGGGGACACAGGTCTCTGAAGCTTTCTTT	CASSLGTQVSEAFF
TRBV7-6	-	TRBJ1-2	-	TGTGCCAGCAGCAGCTACAGGGAAGCAATAGATGGCTACACCTTC	CASSSYREAIDGYTF
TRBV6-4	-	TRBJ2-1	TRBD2	TGTGCCAGCAGTAAATATAGCGGGAGCTCCTACAATGAGCAGTTCTTC	CASSKYSGSSYNEQFF
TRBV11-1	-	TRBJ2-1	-	TGTGCCAGCAGCTTATCTCCCGAGTGGGAGCAGTTCTTC	CASSLSPEWEQFF
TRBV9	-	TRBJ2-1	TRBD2	TGTGCCAGCAGCGTTAGCGGGAGGCCCGATGAGCAGTTCTTC	CASSVSGRPDEQFF
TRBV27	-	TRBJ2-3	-	TGTGCCAGCAGTATGGGAAGCGGAACCCCCGGGGATACGCAGTATTTT	CASSMGSGTPGDTQYF
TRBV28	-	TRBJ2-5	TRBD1	TGTGCCAGCAGTTTAGGACAGGGGAGTGAGACCCAGTACTTC	CASSLGQGSETQYF
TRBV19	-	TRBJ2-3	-	TGTGCCAGTAGTATAAGGGACTCGGCCTTCGATACGCAGTATTTT	CASSIRDSAFDTQYF
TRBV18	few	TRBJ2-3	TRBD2	TGTGCCAGCTCACCACCGGCTAGCGGGAGCACAGATACGCAGTATTTT	CASSPPASGSTDTQYF
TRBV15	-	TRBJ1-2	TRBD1	TGTGCCACCAGCAGATCCAGGACAGGGTGGAATGGCTACACCTTC	CATSRSRTGWNGYTF
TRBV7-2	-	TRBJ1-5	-	TGTGCCAGCAGCCCGACTATGAGCAATCAGCCCCAGCATTTT	CASSPTMSNQPQHF
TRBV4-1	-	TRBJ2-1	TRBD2	TGCGCCAGCAGCCATACTCCGGGACTAGCGGGCCGGACTGTTAATGAGCAGTTCTTC	CASSHTPGLAGRTVNEQFF
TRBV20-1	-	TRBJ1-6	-	TGCAGTGCTAGAGATCCCCCTTTATTCCACTTT	CSARDPPLFHF
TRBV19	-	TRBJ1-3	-	TGTGCCAGTAGTCCAGGGCCGGGAAACACCATATATTTT	CASSPGPGNTIYF
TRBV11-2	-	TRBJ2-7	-	TGTGCCAGCAGCTTAGGGCTAGCGAGAAACGAGCAGTACTTC	CASSLGLARNEQYF
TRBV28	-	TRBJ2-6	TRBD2	TGTGCCAGCACCTCGGGGGGTTCTTCTACTGGGGCCAACGTCCTGACTTTC	CASTSGGSSTGANVLTF
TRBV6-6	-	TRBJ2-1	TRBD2	TGTGCCAGCAGTTACGTGTCTAGCGGGAGTCAATTGGAGCAGTTCTTC	CASSYVSSGSQLEQFF
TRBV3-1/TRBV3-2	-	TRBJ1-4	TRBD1	TGTGCCAGCAGCTCGACAGGGAGTAATGAAAAACTGTTTTTT	CASSSTGSNEKLFF
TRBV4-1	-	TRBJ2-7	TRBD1	TGCGCCAGCAGCCAGCCCGGGACAGGGGATATTTCCTACGAGCAGTACTTC	CASSQPGTGDISYEQYF
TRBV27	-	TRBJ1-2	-	TGTGCCAGCAGTTTATGGGCAGACGCTAACTATGGCTACACCTTC	CASSLWADANYGYTF
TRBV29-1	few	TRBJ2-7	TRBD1	TGCAGCGTTTTACAAACCGGGACAGGGGTGGGAGAGCAGTACTTC	CSVLQTGTGVGEQYF
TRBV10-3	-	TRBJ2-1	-	TGTGCCATCAGTGAGATGGGCAGGGACTCCTACAATGAGCAGTTCTTC	CAISEMGRDSYNEQFF